This T cell receptor beta chain was identified in a study of CXCR3-negative and CXCR3-positive naive CD8 T cells. The libraries of TRB cDNA were prepared using 5' RACE with UMI labels. Each CDR3 protein gets one entry in TCRdb, which reprocessed the 5' RACE reads and gives no DNA. This table holds some 6,700 distinct CDR3 sequences. The CDR3 has 13 residues. Germline values: CDR1 SQVTM, CDR2 ANQGSEA. The chain links TRBV29-1 to TRBJ2-7. Material for sequencing was naive CXCR3- CD8+ T cells from blood. As to subset: CD45RO-CCR7+CD27+CD95- naive CD8+ T cells lacking CXCR3 (TNR3-). The receptor's source is a human donor in good health. Some clones in this sample may be carry-over from other donors' samples. The CDR3 sequence: CSVERGDGYEQYF.